Reported below is one TCR beta chain. No antigen is known for it. TCRdb re-derived calls from the RT-PCR reads in MiXCR, one entry per CDR3 protein. The sample contains 650,000 to 850,000 distinct CDR3 sequences, approximately 14% of which appear only once. This CDR3 spans 15 amino acids. The ends lost 6 bases at V and 5 bases at J; junction bases unmatched: 12. This sample is part of a study of response to subunit inactivated influenza vaccine. Study conclusions and caveats: A suggestion made by the authors is that each seasonal influenza vaccination recruits few new T cells.

The chain has TRBV12-3 or TRBV12-4 and TRBJ2-5, with 7 positions matching TRBD1. The material was PBMCs from blood, obtained roughly 15 days before vaccination. The sequence was obtained from a man aged 45-60 years who received an inactivated influenza vaccine. DNA of the CDR3: TGTGCCAGCAGGCTGGGACAGCGGATGTCGGAGACCCAGTACTTC. Amino acid sequence: CASRLGQRMSETQYF.